A single sample gave rise to the 25 T cell receptor beta chains below, sequenced in a study of control samples from healthy donors and cancer patients. The table came from immunoSEQ multiplex PCR; TCRdb's copy has only in-frame clones and leaves some out. The data hold 130,000 or so clones, with approximately 94% observed a single time. The sequencing sample was made of blood. The receptors come from a middle-aged man in good health.

The chain links TRBV7-9 to TRBJ2-3; TRBD1 might be the D (6 bases). In germline, CDR1 is SEHNR, CDR2 FQNEAQ (reference sequence). V lost 2 bases and J lost 6, with 18 bases in between. This CDR3 is 16 amino acids long. The DNA for the CDR3 is TGTGCCAGCAGCTTAATCAGTCGTGGGGGCCTGGATACGCAGTATTTT. Amino acid sequence: CASSLISRGGLDTQYF.

The V and J genes are TRBV15 and TRBJ1-5; D gene uncertain. V lost 5 bases and J lost 0, with 11 bases in between. This CDR3 contains 15 residues. The germline CDR1 and CDR2 sequences are LNHNV and YYDKDF (reference sequence). CDR3 nucleotides: TGTGCCACCAGCCAGACTGGGCGTAGCAATCAGCCCCAGCATTTT. This gives the protein CATSQTGRSNQPQHF.

This clone was counted a single time. The V call is TRBV5-4, the J call TRBJ1-1; D is unresolved. Looked up from germline, CDR1 is SGHNT and CDR2 is YYREEE (reference sequence). The CDR3 runs to 16 residues. The germline V and J ends were trimmed by 4 bases and 0 bases, with 16 bases remaining between them. The DNA of the CDR3 is TGTGCCAGCAGCCCCGGAGGTACCCAAATGAACACTGAAGCTTTCTTT. Translation: CASSPGGTQMNTEAFF.

J is TRBJ2-7 and V is TRBV10-3; 7 nucleotides align to TRBD1. This CDR3 contains 14 residues. The trim removed 5 bases at V and 3 bases at J, leaving 7 bases unmatched. Germline values: CDR1 ENHRY, CDR2 SYGVKD. The CDR3 nucleotides read TGTGCCATCAGTCAAACCGGGACAGACTACGAGCAGTACTTC. Translation: CAISQTGTDYEQYF.

The gene calls are TRBV11-2 and TRBJ2-1; 10 bases fit TRBD2. V dropped 5 bases and J dropped 4; count of bases not matched to a gene: 8. The CDR3 length is 16 residues. From germline, CDR1 is SGHAT and CDR2 FQNNGV. The CDR3 here is CASSPIGTSAYNEQFF. The CDR3 DNA sequence: TGTGCCAGCAGCCCCATTGGGACTAGCGCATACAATGAGCAGTTCTTC.

The chain employs TRBV6-5 and TRBJ1-4; TRBD1 aligns across 7 bases. V shed 4 bases and J 2 bases; nucleotides not matched to a gene: 7. CDR3 size: 16 residues. The germline V gene encodes CDR1 MNHEY and CDR2 SVGAGI. CDR3 region: CASSSGEGATNEKLFF. CDR3 DNA: TGTGCCAGCAGTTCGGGTGAGGGGGCGACTAATGAAAAACTGTTTTTT.

This chain's CDR3 is CASSYYSGFSSEQYF. CDR3 nucleotide sequence: TGTGCCAGCAGTTATTATTCAGGGTTTAGTTCCGAGCAGTACTTC. This chain joins TRBV6-6 and TRBJ2-7, with D perhaps TRBD1 (5 bases). Trimming took 3 bases from V and 6 from J, leaving 18 bases between them. Germline V gene data show CDR1 as MNHNY and CDR2 as SVGAGI (reference sequence). The CDR3 runs 15 residues.

DNA of the CDR3: TGTGCCATCAGTGGGCCCGGGACATCGAACACCGGGGAGCTGTTTTTT. This encodes CAISGPGTSNTGELFF. The V and J genes are TRBV10-3 and TRBJ2-2; weak D call: TRBD1 (6 bases). V was trimmed by 4 bases and J by 0 bases, leaving 12 bases between them. This CDR3 has 16 residues. From germline, CDR1 is ENHRY and CDR2 SYGVKD.

The chain joins TRBV27 to TRBJ1-1; D remains ambiguous. V was clipped by 3 bases and J by 3 bases, with 8 bases between them. Germline CDR1 MNHEY, CDR2 SMNVEV (reference sequence). The CDR3 has 13 residues. Here the CDR3 reads CASSFLEDTEAFF. DNA of the CDR3: TGTGCCAGCAGTTTTCTTGAGGACACTGAAGCTTTCTTT.

This clone was recorded only once. An end of the junction differs from the germline gene, which may be a read error. The CDR3: CASSLAGTGAYEQYF. The CDR3 DNA is TGTGCCAGCAGTTTGGCCGGGACAGGGGCCTACGAGCAGTACTTC. The V gene is TRBV5-5, the J gene TRBJ2-7; 10 nucleotides match TRBD1. Germline V gives CDR1 SGHKS, CDR2 YYEKEE (reference sequence). CDR3 length equals 15 residues.

The CDR3 protein is CASSDGGTSGQYEQYF. The CDR3 DNA sequence: TGTGCCAGCAGTGACGGGGGGACTAGCGGGCAATACGAGCAGTACTTC. The V call is TRBV2, the J call TRBJ2-7; 12 bases are a match to TRBD2. CDR3 length equals 16 residues. V lost 3 bases and J lost 4; bases outside the gene matches: 7. The germline V gene has CDR1 SNHLY and CDR2 FYNNEI.

The genes are TRBV5-6 and TRBJ1-4, with TRBD1 matching over 9 bases. Trimming took 2 bases from V and 7 from J; bases not matched to a gene: 3. Germline CDR1 reads SGHDT; CDR2 reads YYEEEE. The CDR3 runs to 14 residues. The CDR3 protein is CASSFGTGSEKLFF. CDR3 bases: TGTGCCAGCAGCTTTGGGACAGGGTCTGAAAAACTGTTTTTT. Full variable domain (outside the CDR3, taken from reference TRBV5-6 and TRBJ1-4): DAGVTQSPTHLIKTRGQQVTLRCSPKSGHDTVSWYQQALGQGPQFIFQYYEEEERQRGNFPDRFSGHQFPNYSSELNVNALLLGDSALYLCASSFGTGSEKLFFGSGTQLSVL.

The chain recombines TRBV19 with TRBJ2-1; perhaps TRBD2 as D (5 bases). The V and J ends lost 6 bases and 8 bases respectively, with 26 bases between them. The germline V gene has CDR1 LNHDA and CDR2 SQIVND (reference sequence). CDR3 size: 17 residues. CDR3 amino acids: CASRDVQAVSTRHEQFF. In DNA, the CDR3 is TGTGCCAGTAGGGACGTGCAAGCGGTCTCCACTCGACATGAGCAGTTCTTC.

To note about this clone: Its ends do not fully match the called genes, so a read error is possible. V gene TRBV6-1 combines with J gene TRBJ1-4; D not resolved. Germline CDR1 and CDR2: MNHNS and SASEGT. The CDR3 extends over 13 amino acids. CDR3 sequence reads: CASGEATNEKLFF. The CDR3 DNA follows: TGTGCCAGCGGTGAGGCAACTAATGAAAAACTGTTTTTT.

The chain has TRBV5-4 and TRBJ1-4, with TRBD1 matching over 10 bases. Germline-derived CDR1 and CDR2 are SGHNT and YYREEE (reference sequence). J was trimmed by 7 bases and V by 4 bases; bases with no gene match: 7. The CDR3 totals 15 residues. The CDR3 DNA reads TGTGCCAGCAGCAAGGGACAGGGGCGAGGTGAAAAACTGTTTTTT. It codes for CASSKGQGRGEKLFF.

This chain joins TRBV11-2 and TRBJ1-2; 7 bases map to TRBD1. The length of the CDR3 is 13 residues. The trim removed 4 bases at V and 4 bases at J, leaving 3 bases unmatched. Germline CDR1 and CDR2: SGHAT and FQNNGV. CDR3 residues: CASSSGGSYGYTF. The CDR3 nucleotides are TGTGCCAGCAGCTCAGGGGGTAGCTATGGCTACACCTTC.

This chain joins TRBV6-5 and TRBJ1-5; D not resolved. The germline gives CDR1 MNHEY, CDR2 SVGAGI. Trimming shortened V by 6 bases and J by 5 bases, and 11 bases separated the two germline ends. This CDR3 is 13 amino acids long. The CDR3 sequence: CASRVSWDQPQHF. The CDR3 DNA follows: TGTGCCAGCAGAGTTAGTTGGGATCAGCCCCAGCATTTT.

The V gene is TRBV24-1, the J gene TRBJ2-1; the D gene is possibly TRBD1 (7 bases). Per the germline V gene, CDR1 is KGHDR and CDR2 is SFDVKD. Trimming removed 5 bases from V and 6 bases from J, with 16 bases in between. The CDR3 has 15 amino acids. CDR3 in amino acids: CATSAQGGIGNEQFF. The CDR3 DNA follows: TGTGCCACCAGTGCCCAGGGGGGAATTGGCAATGAGCAGTTCTTC.

This clone is a singleton in its sample. The chain is built from TRBV10-3 and TRBJ1-1; TRBD1 aligns across 8 bases. V dropped 0 bases and J dropped 8; count of bases not matched to a gene: 5. Per germline, CDR1 ENHRY and CDR2 SYGVKD. CDR3 length equals 14 residues. The CDR3 bases are TGTGCCATCAGTGAGTCCCCGGACAGGGAGGAAGCTTTCTTT. It is translated as CAISESPDREEAFF.

The chain has TRBV13 and TRBJ1-1; no clear D. V was cut by 5 bases and J by 4 bases, with 11 bases left in between. The CDR3 is 13 residues long. Germline CDR1 reads PRHDT; CDR2 reads FYEKMQ (reference sequence). The CDR3 region has the DNA TGTGCCAGCAGCGAAACGCCGGGCACTGAAGCTTTCTTT. This codes for CASSETPGTEAFF.

The J gene is TRBJ2-4, the V gene TRBV5-6; D ambiguous. The CDR3 is made up of 13 amino acids. Between the trimmed V and J ends, which lost 0 bases and 7 bases, there was a span of 8 bases. The germline CDR1 and CDR2 sequences are SGHDT and YYEEEE. The CDR3 region is CASSLGRMNIQYF. The CDR3 coding sequence is TGTGCCAGCAGCTTGGGCAGGATGAACATTCAGTACTTC.

In DNA form, the CDR3 reads TGTGCCACCAGCAGGGGGACAGGAGCCGGTTGGGCTTTCTTT. Translation gives CATSRGTGAGWAFF. The chain couples TRBV15 to TRBJ1-1; 8 bases align to TRBD1. Germline V lookup: CDR1 LNHNV, CDR2 YYDKDF (reference sequence). This CDR3 spans 14 amino acids. After removal of 3 bases from V and 11 bases from J, the junction contained 11 bases not matched to a gene.

This chain joins TRBV19 and TRBJ2-1, with 14 bases that match TRBD2. The V gene's germline CDR1 is LNHDA and CDR2 SQIVND (reference sequence). The CDR3 consists of 17 residues. V lost 9 bases and J lost 2; bases outside the gene matches: 9. The CDR3 protein is CASRLAGGPYPYNEQFF. The CDR3 DNA is TGTGCCAGCAGACTAGCGGGAGGGCCTTACCCCTACAATGAGCAGTTCTTC.

The rearrangement links TRBV6-5 to TRBJ1-5; the D gene is possibly TRBD1 (6 bases). The CDR3 runs 14 residues. Trimming shortened V by 6 bases and J by 0 bases, and 9 bases separated the two germline ends. Germline assignment: CDR1 MNHEY and CDR2 SVGAGI. CDR3 DNA sequence: TGTGCCAGCAGCGACAGGAGTAGCAATCAGCCCCAGCATTTT. It yields the protein CASSDRSSNQPQHF.

The chain combines TRBV20-1 with TRBJ2-7, with D hard to call. Trimming took 6 bases from V and 5 from J, leaving 11 bases between them. The CDR3 extends over 11 amino acids. Per germline, CDR1 DFQATT and CDR2 SNEGSKA (reference sequence). The CDR3 reads CSADPDHEQYF. The CDR3 coding sequence is TGCAGTGCCGATCCCGACCACGAGCAGTACTTC.